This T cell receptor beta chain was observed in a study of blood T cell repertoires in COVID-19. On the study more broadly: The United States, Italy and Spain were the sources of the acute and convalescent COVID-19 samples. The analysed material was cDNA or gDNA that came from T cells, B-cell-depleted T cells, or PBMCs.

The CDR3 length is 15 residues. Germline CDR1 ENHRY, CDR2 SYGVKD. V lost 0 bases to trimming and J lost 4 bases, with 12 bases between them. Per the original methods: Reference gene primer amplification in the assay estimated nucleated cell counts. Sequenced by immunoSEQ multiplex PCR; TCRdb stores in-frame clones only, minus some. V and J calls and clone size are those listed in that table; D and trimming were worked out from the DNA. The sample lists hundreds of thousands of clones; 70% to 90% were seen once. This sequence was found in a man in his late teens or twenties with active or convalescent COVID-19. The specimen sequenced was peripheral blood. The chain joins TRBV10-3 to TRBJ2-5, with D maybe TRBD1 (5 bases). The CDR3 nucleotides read TGTGCCATCAGTGAGTCGATCCAGGGCAGAGAGACCCAGTACTTC. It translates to CAISESIQGRETQYF.